Detailed here is one TCR beta chain. These data originate in a study of shared clonotypes between healthy human individuals. Per germline, CDR1 LNHNV and CDR2 YYDKDF (reference sequence). The CDR3 sequence is 16 residues long. The V end was cut by 0 bases, the J end by 8 bases, with 17 bases between. The repertoire was sequenced with immunoSEQ multiplex PCR; TCRdb's copy has only in-frame clones and lacks some. The table records tens of thousands of clones, over 55% of them present only once. The sample comprised memory CD8+ T cells sorted from blood. As to subset: CD45RO+ cells pooled with CCR7-negative TemRA cells. The TCR comes from a man aged 25 to 40 in good health. The gene calls are TRBV15 and TRBJ2-1; D is possibly TRBD1 (5 bases). CDR3: CATSRDRPDSSDEQFF. CDR3 in DNA: TGTGCCACCAGCAGAGACCGACCCGACAGTTCCGATGAGCAGTTCTTC. Variable domain in full (rest from reference TRBV15 and TRBJ2-1): DAMVIQNPRYQVTQFGKPVTLSCSQTLNHNVMYWYQQKSSQAPKLLFHYYDKDFNNEADTPDNFQSRRPNTSFCFLDIRSPGLGDTAMYLCATSRDRPDSSDEQFFGPGTRLTVL.